These 25 T cell receptor beta chains share one sample of origin, sequenced in a study of CD8+CD57+ T cells in acquired aplastic anemia. The template for TCR beta VDJ and CDR3 sequence profiling was genomic DNA. TCRdb ran MiXCR on the reads and lists one entry per CDR3 protein. The table includes approximately 180,000 distinct CDR3 sequences, 63% detected once. Selection for sequencing was limited to patients who had shown CD8+CD57+ cell expansion by flow cytometry. The sample consisted of sorted CD4+, CD8+, or CD8+CD57+ T cells (not recorded which) from PBMCs. These receptor sequences come from a human donor with aplastic anemia.

The chain uses TRBV19 and TRBJ2-7, with 10 positions matching TRBD2. The CDR3 has 15 residues. With 4 bases clipped from V and 3 bases from J, the junction kept 6 bases outside the gene matches. Germline V lookup: CDR1 LNHDA, CDR2 SQIVND (reference sequence). CDR3 region: CASSRLAGVGYEQYF. The CDR3 nucleotides are TGTGCCAGTAGTAGGCTAGCGGGAGTAGGCTACGAGCAGTACTTC.

The rearrangement joins TRBV19 to TRBJ1-5; 10 positions agree with TRBD1. This CDR3 region has 15 residues. Germline CDR1 reads LNHDA; CDR2 reads SQIVND (reference sequence). V gave up 6 bases and J gave up 2 bases; unmatched junction bases: 4. The CDR3 sequence is CASRAGTGGNQPQHF. CDR3 sequence (DNA): TGTGCCAGTAGAGCCGGGACAGGGGGCAATCAGCCCCAGCATTTT. The full variable domain, its missing parts supplied by reference TRBV19 and TRBJ1-5, is DGGITQSPKYLFRKEGQNVTLSCEQNLNHDAMYWYRQDPGQGLRLIYYSQIVNDFQKGDIAEGYSVSREKKESFPLTVTSAQKNPTAFYLCASRAGTGGNQPQHFGDGTRLSIL.

This clonotype was found a few times. The chain carries TRBV27 and TRBJ1-1, with no clear D. V was cut by 3 bases and J by 0 bases, with 8 bases left in between. The CDR3 spans 14 residues. From germline, CDR1 is MNHEY and CDR2 SMNVEV (reference sequence). In DNA form, the CDR3 reads TGTGCCAGCAGTTTGCCACTTTTGAACACTGAAGCTTTCTTT. Translating gives CASSLPLLNTEAFF.

This clonotype was counted between two and nine times. A much larger clonotype is one base distant, so this may be a read error. The chain is built from TRBV19 and TRBJ2-7, with 10 bases fitting TRBD2. The CDR3 is made up of 15 amino acids. Germline V gene sequence: CDR1 LNHDA, CDR2 SQIVND (reference sequence). CDR3 sequence (DNA): TGTGCCAGTAGTCATAGCGGGGGGCTTTCCTGCGAGCAGTACTTC. Translating gives CASSHSGGLSCEQYF. Full variable domain (missing parts from reference TRBV19 and TRBJ2-7): DGGITQSPKYLFRKEGQNVTLSCEQNLNHDAMYWYRQDPGQGLRLIYYSQIVNDFQKGDIAEGYSVSREKKESFPLTVTSAQKNPTAFYLCASSHSGGLSCEQYFGPGTRLTVT.

The chain couples TRBV9 to TRBJ2-1; no definite D call. Germline V gene sequence: CDR1 SGDLS, CDR2 YYNGEE. The CDR3 covers 14 residues. Trimming removed 3 bases at V and 5 bases at J, with 12 bases between. This chain's CDR3 is CASSAPRRNNEQFF. The CDR3 nucleotides are TGTGCCAGCAGCGCCCCACGTCGAAACAATGAGCAGTTCTTC.

CDR3 sequence (DNA): TGTGCCAGCAGCTTCGGGGGGACAGGGGATGGCTACACCTTC. Translated: CASSFGGTGDGYTF. This chain joins TRBV7-8 and TRBJ1-2, with 10 bases aligning to TRBD1. Germline V gives CDR1 SGHVS, CDR2 FQNEAQ. CDR3 length: 14 residues. After removal of 3 bases from V and 6 bases from J, the junction contained 4 bases not matched to a gene.

This clonotype appeared a few times. The V and J genes are TRBV30 and TRBJ1-2, with a weak D call TRBD1 (5 bases). The germline V gene has CDR1 GTSNPN and CDR2 SVGIG (reference sequence). CDR3 length: 16 amino acids. The V gene lost 0 bases and the J gene lost 5 bases, with 19 bases spanning the gap. CDR3 in amino acids: CAWSVPYLRGIYGYTF. The CDR3 nucleotides are TGTGCCTGGAGTGTACCTTACCTAAGGGGAATATATGGCTACACCTTC.

The chain carries TRBV10-3 and TRBJ2-1, with 10 bases aligning to TRBD2. J gave up 8 bases and V 6 bases, and 7 bases lay outside the gene matches. Germline V gene sequence: CDR1 ENHRY, CDR2 SYGVKD. The CDR3 covers 14 residues. The CDR3 nucleotides are TGTGCCATCAGGGGGGCTAGCGGGAGCCATGAGCAGTTCTTC. Residues: CAIRGASGSHEQFF.

The chain couples TRBV9 to TRBJ1-4; D ambiguous. The CDR3 loop spans 15 amino acids. CDR1 SGDLS and CDR2 YYNGEE come from the germline V gene. V was pared by 3 bases and J by 8 bases, with 17 bases between. The CDR3 DNA reads TGTGCCAGCAGCGCAGACCTGGGCTTCAGGGAAAAACTGTTTTTT. Its protein is CASSADLGFREKLFF.

The table lists this clonotype with many counts. The chain combines TRBV7-2 with TRBJ2-2, with a possible D match to TRBD2 (5 bases). The V and J ends lost 5 bases and 4 bases respectively, with 11 bases between them. CDR1 is SGHTA, CDR2 FQGNSA, per germline. CDR3 length: 14 residues. The CDR3 nucleotides are TGTGCCAGCAGCCCCCAAGCGGTCACCGGGGAGCTGTTTTTT. Its translation is CASSPQAVTGELFF.

The genes are TRBV2 and TRBJ1-6; unclear D gene. CDR1 is SNHLY and CDR2 is FYNNEI in the germline V gene. The CDR3 has 13 amino acids. The germline V and J ends were trimmed by 10 bases and 0 bases, with 7 bases remaining between them. The CDR3 DNA sequence: TGTGCCAACCGAGCCTCCTATAATTCACCCCTCCACTTT. Translation: CANRASYNSPLHF.

The sample holds many counts of this clonotype. V usage is TRBV5-5 and J usage is TRBJ1-3, with 7 positions matching TRBD1. CDR1 is SGHKS, CDR2 YYEKEE, per germline (reference sequence). This CDR3 contains 14 residues. The ends lost 4 bases at V and 3 bases at J; junction bases unmatched: 4. CDR3 residues: CASSAGQVGNTIYF. CDR3 in DNA: TGTGCCAGCAGCGCAGGACAGGTTGGAAACACCATATATTTT.

The rearrangement uses TRBV4-1 and TRBJ2-7; 8 nucleotides line up with TRBD1. CDR1 and CDR2 (germline): MGHRA, YSYEKL. The CDR3 runs to 16 residues. The junction had 8 bases not matched to a gene; V was cut back by 1 base and J by 3 bases. The CDR3 loop reads CASSQGATGAVYEQYF. CDR3 bases: TGCGCCAGCAGCCAAGGTGCGACAGGGGCGGTCTACGAGCAGTACTTC.

This clonotype was picked up many times. This chain links TRBV4-1 with TRBJ2-1, with unresolved D. CDR1 is MGHRA and CDR2 is YSYEKL in the germline V gene. Trimming removed 3 bases at V and 2 bases at J, with 11 bases between. The CDR3 runs 15 residues. This CDR3 reads CASSQVPDTYNEQFF. CDR3 nucleotides: TGCGCCAGCAGCCAGGTTCCTGACACCTACAATGAGCAGTTCTTC.

This clonotype showed up many times. The V gene is TRBV19, the J gene TRBJ1-4, with 9 bases identical to TRBD1. The V and J ends lost 1 base and 7 bases, in that order; junction bases with no gene match: 4. This CDR3 has 15 amino acids. Per the germline V gene, CDR1 is LNHDA and CDR2 is SQIVND (reference sequence). As DNA, the CDR3 is TGTGCCAGTAGTATAGCGGACAGGGGAAGTGAAAAACTGTTTTTT. This gives the protein CASSIADRGSEKLFF.

The genes are TRBV7-9 and TRBJ1-4, with 9 bases matching TRBD1. Germline V lookup: CDR1 SEHNR, CDR2 FQNEAQ (reference sequence). The V and J ends lost 5 bases and 8 bases, in that order; junction bases with no gene match: 9. The CDR3 runs to 15 residues. The CDR3 coding sequence is TGTGCCAGCAGCCCCTATGCCGACAGGGGGGAAAAACTGTTTTTT. It codes for CASSPYADRGEKLFF.

At least ten counts were recorded for this clonotype. The chain employs TRBV7-2 and TRBJ1-6, with 7 bases that match TRBD1. Trimming cost V 2 bases and J 0 bases; bases outside gene matches: 1. CDR3 length: 16 residues. Germline V gene data show CDR1 as SGHTA and CDR2 as FQGNSA. In DNA form, the CDR3 reads TGTGCCAGCAGCTTAAGGGACAGCTCCTATAATTCACCCCTCCACTTT. It translates to CASSLRDSSYNSPLHF. Using reference TRBV7-2 and TRBJ1-6 for the parts outside the CDR3, the full variable domain is GAGVSQSPSNKVTEKGKDVELRCDPISGHTALYWYRQSLGQGLEFLIYFQGNSAPDKSGLPSDRFSAERTGGSVSTLTIQRTQQEDSAVYLCASSLRDSSYNSPLHFGNGTRLTVT.

This clonotype was found many times. This chain uses TRBV27 with TRBJ2-7, with D perhaps matching TRBD1 or TRBD2 (5 bases each). CDR3 size: 14 residues. CDR1 and CDR2 from the germline V gene are MNHEY and SMNVEV (reference sequence). Trimming cost V 1 base and J 2 bases, with 9 bases left between them. DNA for the CDR3: TGTGCCAGCAGTTTATTGGGACGGGCCTACGAGCAGTACTTC. The encoded protein is CASSLLGRAYEQYF.

This clonotype was seen a single time. This chain connects TRBV7-3 to TRBJ2-5; TRBD1 matches at 8 bases. V lost 5 bases, J lost 4 bases, and 9 bases stayed unmatched. CDR1 is SGHTA, CDR2 FQGTGA, per germline. The CDR3 spans 15 residues. The CDR3 here is CASSTLGTGRETQYF. DNA for the CDR3: TGTGCCAGCAGCACCCTGGGGACAGGTAGAGAGACCCAGTACTTC.

The chain has TRBV20-1 and TRBJ2-7; TRBD1 agrees at 10 bases. The J segment lost 2 bases and the V segment lost 2 bases, leaving 9 bases of the junction unmatched. The CDR3 is made up of 16 amino acids. Germline loops: CDR1 DFQATT, CDR2 SNEGSKA (reference sequence). The CDR3 DNA reads as TGCAGTGCTAGACCATCGGACAGGGGGGGGACCTACGAGCAGTACTTC. This encodes CSARPSDRGGTYEQYF.

In its sample, this clonotype was seen many times. CDR3 DNA sequence: TGTGCCAGCAGCCAAGAGCGACTAGCGGCAAATGAGCAGTTCTTC. This codes for CASSQERLAANEQFF. The chain joins TRBV7-9 to TRBJ2-1; 9 bases fit TRBD2. J lost 7 bases, V lost 5 bases, and 9 bases had no gene match. CDR3 size: 15 residues. The germline V gene encodes CDR1 SEHNR and CDR2 FQNEAQ (reference sequence). Supplemented by reference TRBV7-9 and TRBJ2-1, the full variable domain reads DTGVSQNPRHKITKRGQNVTFRCDPISEHNRLYWYRQTLGQGPEFLTYFQNEAQLEKSRLLSDRFSAERPKGSFSTLEIQRTEQGDSAMYLCASSQERLAANEQFFGPGTRLTVL.

The sample holds a few counts of this clonotype. V is TRBV10-3 and J is TRBJ1-3; D gene unclear. CDR1 and CDR2 from the germline V gene are ENHRY and SYGVKD. The CDR3 extends over 16 amino acids. Trimming removed 8 bases from V and 0 bases from J, with 17 bases in between. The CDR3 sequence: CAISTGFEGSGNTIYF. The CDR3 DNA reads as TGTGCCATCTCAACGGGGTTTGAGGGCTCTGGAAACACCATATATTTT.

The chain is built from TRBV10-3 and TRBJ1-1; D gene unclear. Germline V gene data show CDR1 as ENHRY and CDR2 as SYGVKD. The CDR3 is 14 residues long. Trimming shortened V by 8 bases and J by 1 base, and 14 bases separated the two germline ends. The CDR3: CAIGLGTANTEAFF. DNA of the CDR3: TGTGCCATCGGACTAGGCACGGCGAACACTGAAGCTTTCTTT.

The chain uses TRBV10-3 and TRBJ1-2, with D possibly TRBD1 on 5 matching bases. The germline CDR1 and CDR2 sequences are ENHRY and SYGVKD. V was trimmed by 0 bases and J by 6 bases, leaving 14 bases between them. The CDR3 has 15 residues. The CDR3 spells CAISESRVGQDGYTF. In nucleotides, the CDR3 is TGTGCCATCAGTGAGTCTAGGGTGGGGCAGGATGGCTACACCTTC.

V and J are TRBV7-8 and TRBJ1-1, with 7 bases identical to TRBD1. Germline assignment: CDR1 SGHVS and CDR2 FQNEAQ. The CDR3 contains 14 residues. Trimming cost V 3 bases and J 0 bases; bases outside gene matches: 1. In DNA, the CDR3 is TGTGCCAGCAGCTTGACAGGGTTGAACACTGAAGCTTTCTTT. Its translation: CASSLTGLNTEAFF.